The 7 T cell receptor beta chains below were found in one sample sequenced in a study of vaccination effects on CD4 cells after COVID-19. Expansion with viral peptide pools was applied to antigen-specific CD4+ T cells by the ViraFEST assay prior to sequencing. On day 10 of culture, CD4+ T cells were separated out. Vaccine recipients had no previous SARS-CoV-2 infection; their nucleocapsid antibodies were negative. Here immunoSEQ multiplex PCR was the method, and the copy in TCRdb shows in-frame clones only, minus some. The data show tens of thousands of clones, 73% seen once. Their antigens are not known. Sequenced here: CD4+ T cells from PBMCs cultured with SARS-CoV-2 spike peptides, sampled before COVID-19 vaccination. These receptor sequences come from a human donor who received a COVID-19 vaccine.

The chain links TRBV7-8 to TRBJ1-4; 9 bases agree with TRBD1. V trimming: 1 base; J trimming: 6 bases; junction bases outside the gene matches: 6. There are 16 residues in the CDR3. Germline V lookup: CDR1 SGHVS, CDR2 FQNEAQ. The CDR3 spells CASSLEPGQGDEKLFF. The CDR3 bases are TGTGCCAGCAGCTTAGAACCGGGACAGGGAGATGAAAAACTGTTTTTT.

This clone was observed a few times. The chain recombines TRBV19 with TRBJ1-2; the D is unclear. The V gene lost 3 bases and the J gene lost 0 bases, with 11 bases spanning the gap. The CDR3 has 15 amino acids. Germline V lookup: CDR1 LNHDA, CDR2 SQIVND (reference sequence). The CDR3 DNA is TGTGCCAGTAGTATGAGCGACCGACCTAACTATGGCTACACCTTC. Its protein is CASSMSDRPNYGYTF.

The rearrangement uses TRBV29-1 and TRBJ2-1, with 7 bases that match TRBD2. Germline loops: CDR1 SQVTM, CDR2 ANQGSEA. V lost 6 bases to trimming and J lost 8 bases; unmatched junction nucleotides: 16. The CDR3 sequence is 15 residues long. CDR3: CSVQRDPGLMDEQFF. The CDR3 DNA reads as TGCAGCGTCCAGCGGGACCCCGGGTTAATGGATGAGCAGTTCTTC.

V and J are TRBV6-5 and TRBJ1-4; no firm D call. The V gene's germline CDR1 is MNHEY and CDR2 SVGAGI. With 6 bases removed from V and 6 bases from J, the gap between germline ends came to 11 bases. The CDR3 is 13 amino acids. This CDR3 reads CASRERGYEKLFF. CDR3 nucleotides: TGTGCCAGCAGGGAGAGAGGGTATGAAAAACTGTTTTTT.

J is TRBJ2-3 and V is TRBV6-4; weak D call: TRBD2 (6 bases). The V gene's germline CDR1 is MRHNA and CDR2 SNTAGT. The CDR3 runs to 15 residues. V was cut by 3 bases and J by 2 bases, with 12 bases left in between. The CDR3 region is CASSETTGATDTQYF. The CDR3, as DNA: TGTGCCAGCAGTGAGACCACGGGAGCCACAGATACGCAGTATTTT.

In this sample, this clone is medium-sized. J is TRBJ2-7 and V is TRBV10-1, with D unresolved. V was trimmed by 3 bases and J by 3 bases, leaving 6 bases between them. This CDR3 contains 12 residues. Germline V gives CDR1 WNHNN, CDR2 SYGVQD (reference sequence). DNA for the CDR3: TGCGCCAGCAGTGACGGTGGCTACGAGCAGTACTTC. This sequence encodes CASSDGGYEQYF.

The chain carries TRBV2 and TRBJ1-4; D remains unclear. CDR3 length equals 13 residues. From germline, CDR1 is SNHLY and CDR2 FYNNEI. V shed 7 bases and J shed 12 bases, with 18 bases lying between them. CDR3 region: CASTFGLRRELFF. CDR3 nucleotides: TGTGCCAGCACCTTCGGATTAAGGCGAGAACTGTTTTTT.